The clone carrying this T cell receptor (beta chain) was seen only a few times. Its target is unknown. This sample is drawn from a study of T-cell reconstitution after alpha-beta-depleted transplantation in children. The CDR3 is made up of 17 amino acids. Germline V lookup: CDR1 SGHTA, CDR2 FQGNSA. Trimming took 0 bases from V and 0 from J, leaving 14 bases between them. Unique molecular identifiers were used to barcode this TCRbeta library. TCRdb re-called the PCR reads through MiXCR, storing one row per CDR3 protein. Of about a million distinct CDR3 sequences in the sample, less than 30% are singletons; the top ten hold 28%. Findings and limits, study-wide: For some patients, TCRbeta diversity was high at day 60 because of recipient T cells and thymic progenitors that survived. Reportedly, only several hundred clones from non-depleted graft cells drove alpha-beta T-cell counts at about two months.

The source is a boy younger than two who had a stem cell transplant for SCID, so the T cells may come from the graft donor. Sequencing was performed on PBMCs, mostly from graft donor cells, taken 360 days after TCRalphabeta/CD19-depleted stem cell transplant. The gene calls are TRBV7-2 and TRBJ2-5; TRBD2 might be the D (6 bases). The DNA for the CDR3 is TGTGCCAGCAGCTTAGCGCTGCGGGGAAGGAACCAAGAGACCCAGTACTTC. This codes for CASSLALRGRNQETQYF.